One sample yielded the 5 T cell receptor beta chains listed below, sequenced in a study of blood T cell repertoires in COVID-19. Some clones are missing from TCRdb's copy, which holds only in-frame ones; the method was immunoSEQ multiplex PCR. The sample lists under 550,000 clones; 85% to 90% were seen once. Source material: peripheral blood. These receptors were collected from a man aged 18 to 30 with COVID-19, enrolled during active disease.

This rearrangement joins TRBV12-3 or TRBV12-4 to TRBJ2-1, with 10 bases that match TRBD2. V trimming: 6 bases; J trimming: 9 bases; junction bases outside the gene matches: 5. The CDR3 is made up of 13 amino acids. The DNA of the CDR3 is TGTGCCAGCAGCCCCCTAGCGGGAGTTGAGCAGTTCTTC. Translation: CASSPLAGVEQFF.

The chain couples TRBV4-1 to TRBJ1-2; D perhaps matches TRBD1 (5 bases). Trimming took 0 bases from V and 5 from J, leaving 16 bases between them. This CDR3 spans 16 amino acids. From germline, CDR1 is MGHRA and CDR2 YSYEKL. In nucleotides, the CDR3 is TGCGCCAGCAGCCAAGAGCGGGGACCTTCACCGTATGGCTACACCTTC. It codes for CASSQERGPSPYGYTF.

The rearrangement links TRBV24-1 to TRBJ2-5, with 7 bases that match TRBD1. The trim removed 9 bases at V and 0 bases at J, leaving 3 bases unmatched. The CDR3 spans 13 residues. Germline V gives CDR1 KGHDR, CDR2 SFDVKD. The CDR3 DNA sequence: TGTGCCACCCAGGGACAGTACCAAGAGACCCAGTACTTC. This codes for CATQGQYQETQYF.

The chain links TRBV4-1 to TRBJ2-1; no clear D. The CDR3 loop spans 14 amino acids. In germline, CDR1 is MGHRA, CDR2 YSYEKL. Trimming left V 0 bases short and J 5 bases short, with 8 bases between. Here the CDR3 reads CASSQDSRNNEQFF. The DNA for the CDR3 is TGCGCCAGCAGCCAAGACTCCAGGAACAATGAGCAGTTCTTC.

Note on this clone: Possible read error: a much larger clone is one base away. The V gene is TRBV4-1, the J gene TRBJ2-2; D not certain. Deletions cut 5 bases from V and 0 bases from J, with 4 bases between. The CDR3 runs 13 residues. CDR1 is MGHRA, CDR2 YSYEKL, per germline. The chain's CDR3 is CASSFSNTGELFF. Here the CDR3 DNA reads TGCGCCAGCAGCTTCTCGAACACCGGGGAGCTGTTTTTT.